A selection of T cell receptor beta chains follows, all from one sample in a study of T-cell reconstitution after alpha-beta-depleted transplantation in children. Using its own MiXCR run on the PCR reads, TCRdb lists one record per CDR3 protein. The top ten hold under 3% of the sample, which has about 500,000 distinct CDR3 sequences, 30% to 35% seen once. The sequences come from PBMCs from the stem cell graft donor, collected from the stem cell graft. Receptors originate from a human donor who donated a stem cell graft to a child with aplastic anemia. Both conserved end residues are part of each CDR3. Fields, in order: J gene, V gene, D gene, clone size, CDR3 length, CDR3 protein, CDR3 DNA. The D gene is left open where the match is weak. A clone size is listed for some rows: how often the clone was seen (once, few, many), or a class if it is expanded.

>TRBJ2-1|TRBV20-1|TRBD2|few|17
CSANPSGRAVRGDEQFF
TGCAGTGCTAACCCTAGCGGGAGGGCCGTTAGGGGCGATGAGCAGTTCTTC
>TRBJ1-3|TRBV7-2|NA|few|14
CASSLKRGGNTIYF
TGTGCCAGCAGCTTAAAGAGAGGAGGAAACACCATATATTTT
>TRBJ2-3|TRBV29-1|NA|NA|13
CSVAQRQADTHYF
TGCAGCGTTGCGCAGCGCCAAGCAGATACGCATTATTTT
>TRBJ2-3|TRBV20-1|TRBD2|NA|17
CSASGAGEVGRADTQYF
TGCAGTGCTAGCGGCGCGGGAGAGGTCGGGCGGGCAGATACGCAGTATTTT
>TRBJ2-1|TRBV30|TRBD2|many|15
CAWSVGLAGYNEQFF
TGTGCCTGGAGTGTGGGACTAGCGGGATACAATGAGCAGTTCTTC
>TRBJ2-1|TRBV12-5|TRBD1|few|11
CASGEDRAQFF
TGTGCTAGTGGAGAAGACAGGGCTCAGTTCTTC
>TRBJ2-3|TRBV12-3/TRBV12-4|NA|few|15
CASTPWLFSTDTQYF
TGTGCCAGCACCCCCTGGTTATTTAGCACAGATACGCAGTATTTT
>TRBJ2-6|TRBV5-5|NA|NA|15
CASSLGNSGANVLTF
TGTGCCAGCAGCTTGGGAAACTCTGGGGCCAACGTCCTGACTTTC
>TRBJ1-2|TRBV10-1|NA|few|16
CASRKPGTPSDLGYTF
TGCGCCAGCAGAAAACCCGGGACACCCTCCGATCTGGGCTACACCTTC
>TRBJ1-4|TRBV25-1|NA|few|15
CASSDTSEHREKLFF
TGTGCCAGCAGTGATACGTCGGAACATCGGGAAAAACTGTTTTTT
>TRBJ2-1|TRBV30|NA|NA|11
CAWSAENEQFF
TGTGCCTGGAGCGCGGAAAATGAGCAGTTCTTC
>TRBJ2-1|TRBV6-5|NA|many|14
CASSYSSGYNEQFF
TGTGCCAGCAGTTACTCGTCGGGGTACAATGAGCAGTTCTTC
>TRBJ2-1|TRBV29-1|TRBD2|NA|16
CSVEGLGLAAYNEQFF
TGCAGCGTTGAAGGTTTGGGACTAGCGGCATACAATGAGCAGTTCTTC
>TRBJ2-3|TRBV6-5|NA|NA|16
CASSYGDLPGTDTQYF
TGTGCCAGCAGTTACGGGGACTTGCCTGGCACAGATACGCAGTATTTT
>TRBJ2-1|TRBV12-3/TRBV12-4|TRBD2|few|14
CASILSSGSHEQFF
TGTGCCAGCATTCTGTCTAGCGGGAGCCATGAGCAGTTCTTC
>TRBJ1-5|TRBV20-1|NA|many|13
CSASRDSNQPQHF
TGCAGTGCTAGTAGGGATAGCAATCAGCCCCAGCATTTT
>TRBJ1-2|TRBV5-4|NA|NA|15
CASSSEAAANYGYTF
TGTGCCAGCAGCTCTGAGGCGGCAGCTAACTATGGCTACACCTTC
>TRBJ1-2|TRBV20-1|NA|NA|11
CSARDTPHFTF
TGCAGTGCTAGAGATACCCCCCATTTCACCTTC
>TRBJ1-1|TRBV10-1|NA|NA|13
CASSESGNAEAFF
TGCGCCAGCAGTGAGTCGGGGAACGCTGAAGCTTTCTTT
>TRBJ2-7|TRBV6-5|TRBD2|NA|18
CASSYPLTSGGSSYEQYF
TGTGCCAGCAGTTACCCCCTAACTAGCGGGGGCAGCTCCTACGAGCAGTACTTC
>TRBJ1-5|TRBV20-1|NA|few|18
CSARAAPDTKNVNQPQHF
TGCAGTGCTAGAGCAGCACCTGATACGAAGAATGTAAATCAGCCCCAGCATTTT
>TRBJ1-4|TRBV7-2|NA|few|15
CASSSRGIQGEKLFF
TGTGCCAGCAGCTCAAGGGGGATCCAAGGAGAAAAACTGTTTTTT
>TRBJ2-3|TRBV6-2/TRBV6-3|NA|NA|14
CASSYSDSQDTQYF
TGTGCCAGCAGTTACTCGGACAGCCAAGATACGCAGTATTTT
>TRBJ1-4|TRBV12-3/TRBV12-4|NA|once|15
CASSLQGSSNEKLFF
TGTGCCAGCAGTTTACAGGGAAGTTCTAATGAAAAACTGTTTTTT
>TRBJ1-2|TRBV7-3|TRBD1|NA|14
CASSLTGQDYGYTF
TGTGCCAGCAGCTTAACTGGACAGGACTATGGCTACACCTTC
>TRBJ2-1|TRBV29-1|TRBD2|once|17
CSVGELRLAGGPHEQFF
TGCAGCGTTGGAGAATTGCGACTAGCGGGAGGGCCACATGAGCAGTTCTTC
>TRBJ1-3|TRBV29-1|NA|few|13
CSVDLGAGNTIYF
TGCAGCGTCGACCTAGGGGCAGGAAACACCATATATTTT
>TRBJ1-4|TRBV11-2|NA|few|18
CASSPRGPSTGRGEKLFF
TGTGCCAGCAGCCCCCGAGGGCCCAGTACAGGGCGGGGTGAAAAACTGTTTTTT
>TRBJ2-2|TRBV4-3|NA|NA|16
CASSQAPPGATGELFF
TGCGCCAGCAGCCAAGCCCCGCCAGGGGCCACCGGGGAGCTGTTTTTT
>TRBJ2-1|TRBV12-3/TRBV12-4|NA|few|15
CASSPSGTAYNEQFF
TGTGCCAGCAGTCCCAGCGGAACCGCCTACAATGAGCAGTTCTTC
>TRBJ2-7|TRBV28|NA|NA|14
CASRGGFRSYEQYF
TGTGCCAGCAGAGGGGGTTTTCGGTCCTACGAGCAGTACTTC
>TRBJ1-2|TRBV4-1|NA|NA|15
CASSQDWFRGYGYTF
TGCGCCAGCAGCCAAGATTGGTTTCGTGGCTATGGCTACACCTTC
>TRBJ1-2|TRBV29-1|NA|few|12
CSVGQATYGYTF
TGCAGCGTTGGACAGGCAACCTATGGCTACACCTTC
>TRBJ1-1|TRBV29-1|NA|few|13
CSVSRALNTEAFF
TGCAGCGTCTCTCGGGCCCTCAACACTGAAGCTTTCTTT
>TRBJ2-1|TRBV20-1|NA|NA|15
CSAHRGGGANNEQFF
TGCAGTGCTCACAGGGGAGGAGGAGCAAACAATGAGCAGTTCTTC
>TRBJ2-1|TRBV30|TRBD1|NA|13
CAWKGTGTDEQFF
TGTGCCTGGAAGGGGACAGGGACAGATGAGCAGTTCTTC
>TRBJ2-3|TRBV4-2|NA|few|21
CASSQEWRLKKLKAVTDTQYF
TGTGCCAGCAGCCAAGAATGGAGACTCAAAAAACTGAAGGCGGTCACAGATACGCAGTATTTT
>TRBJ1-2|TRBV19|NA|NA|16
CASSGHNYNRGYGYTF
TGTGCCAGTAGTGGCCACAACTATAATAGGGGGTATGGCTACACCTTC
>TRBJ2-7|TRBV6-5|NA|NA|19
CASSSQAPRNRAYSYEQYF
TGTGCCAGCAGTTCCCAGGCGCCACGTAACAGGGCCTACTCCTACGAGCAGTACTTC
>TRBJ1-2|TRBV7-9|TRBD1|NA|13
CASSFTGQGGYTF
TGTGCCAGCAGCTTCACCGGACAGGGTGGCTACACCTTC
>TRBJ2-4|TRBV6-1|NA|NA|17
CASRPTSEAGYKNIQYF
TGTGCCAGCAGGCCTACCTCCGAGGCAGGGTACAAAAACATTCAGTACTTC
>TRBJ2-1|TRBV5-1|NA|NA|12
CASQLSGTEQFF
TGCGCCAGCCAGCTCTCCGGGACAGAGCAGTTCTTC
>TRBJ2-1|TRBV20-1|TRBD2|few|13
CSATSGRAVEQFF
TGCAGTGCTACCAGCGGGAGAGCGGTTGAGCAGTTCTTC
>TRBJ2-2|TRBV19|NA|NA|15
CASSIFLANTGELFF
TGTGCCAGTAGTATCTTTCTTGCTAACACCGGGGAGCTGTTTTTT
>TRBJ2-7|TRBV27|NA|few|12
CASSLPGGEQYF
TGTGCCAGCAGTTTACCCGGGGGAGAGCAGTACTTC
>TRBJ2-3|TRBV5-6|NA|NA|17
CASSLLPGGGSTDTQYF
TGTGCCAGCAGCTTGCTACCTGGGGGTGGGAGCACAGATACGCAGTATTTT
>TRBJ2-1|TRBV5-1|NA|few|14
CASSLGERYNEQFF
TGCGCCAGCAGCTTGGGGGAGCGGTACAATGAGCAGTTCTTC
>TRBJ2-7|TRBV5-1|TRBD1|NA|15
CASSPGGGQAGEQYF
TGCGCCAGCAGCCCAGGTGGGGGACAGGCCGGCGAGCAGTACTTC
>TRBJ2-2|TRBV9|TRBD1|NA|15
CASSGPKGASGELFF
TGTGCCAGCAGCGGACCGAAGGGGGCGTCCGGGGAGCTGTTTTTT
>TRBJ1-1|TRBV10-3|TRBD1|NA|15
CAISADSGQGSEAFF
TGTGCCATCAGTGCCGACTCGGGACAGGGGAGTGAAGCTTTCTTT
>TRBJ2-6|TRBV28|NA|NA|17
CASSASPRGGGANVLTF
TGTGCCAGCAGTGCAAGCCCGAGGGGTGGTGGGGCCAACGTCCTGACTTTC
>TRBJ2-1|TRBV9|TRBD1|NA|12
CASSVGTGRSVF
TGTGCCAGCAGCGTAGGGACAGGGAGATCGGTCTTC
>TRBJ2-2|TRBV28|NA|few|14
CASSSIRPPGELFF
TGTGCCAGCAGTTCTATTAGGCCCCCCGGGGAGCTGTTTTTT
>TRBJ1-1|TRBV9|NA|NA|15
CAYRVTPSMNTEAFF
TGTGCGTACAGGGTAACCCCGAGCATGAACACTGAAGCTTTCTTT
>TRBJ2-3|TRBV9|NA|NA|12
CASSHNTDTQYF
TGTGCCAGCAGCCATAACACAGATACGCAGTATTTT
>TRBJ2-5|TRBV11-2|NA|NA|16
CASSPGALGGAKTQYF
TGTGCCAGCAGCCCCGGTGCCCTAGGCGGTGCGAAGACCCAGTACTTC
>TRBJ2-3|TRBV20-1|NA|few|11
CSARGGYTQYF
TGCAGTGCTAGAGGTGGTTATACGCAGTATTTT
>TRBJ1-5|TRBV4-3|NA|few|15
CASSQGILVDQPQHF
TGCGCCAGCAGCCAAGGCATCCTCGTAGATCAGCCCCAGCATTTT